The rows below give T cell receptor beta chains drawn from one sample of a study of blood T cell repertoires in COVID-19. Profiling relied on immunoSEQ multiplex PCR, and the TCRdb table lists in-frame clones only, not all of them. In the table there are about 120,000 clones, 65% to 80% of which are singletons. Sequencing used peripheral blood. The source is a human donor with acute or convalescent COVID-19. The donor label of this sample is uncertain. Each CDR3 is given with its conserved first and last residue. D genes are given only for firm matches. The size field is filled for only some rows; it gives once, few, many or a size class.

size: few; D: TRBD1; J: TRBJ1-4; V: TRBV5-1; DNA: TGCGCCAGCAGCCCGCGGACAGGGGAGGAAAAACTGTTTTTT; CDR3: CASSPRTGEEKLFF
size: -; D: -; J: TRBJ1-2; V: TRBV28; DNA: TGTGCCAGCAGGGGGGCCCACGGCTACACCTTC; CDR3: CASRGAHGYTF
size: -; D: -; J: TRBJ2-3; V: TRBV6-5; DNA: TGTGCCAGCAGTTATACGGGTGCGGATACGCAGTATTTT; CDR3: CASSYTGADTQYF
size: -; D: -; J: TRBJ1-2; V: TRBV9; DNA: TGTGCCAGCAGCGTATGGAGGACACAGGGATTCCTTAACTATGGCTACACCTTC; CDR3: CASSVWRTQGFLNYGYTF
size: -; D: -; J: TRBJ1-5; V: TRBV28; DNA: TGTGCCAGCAGTTCCGGGGAACAGCCCCAGCATTTT; CDR3: CASSSGEQPQHF
size: -; D: TRBD2; J: TRBJ2-5; V: TRBV11-2; DNA: TGTGCCAGCAGCTTAGTAGCGGGGTTCTCGTACCAAGAGACCCAGTACTTC; CDR3: CASSLVAGFSYQETQYF
size: -; D: -; J: TRBJ2-3; V: TRBV14; DNA: TGTGCCAGCAGCGTCAACCTAGGAAGCGATACGCAGTATTTT; CDR3: CASSVNLGSDTQYF
size: -; D: TRBD1; J: TRBJ1-3; V: TRBV7-6; DNA: TGTGCCAGCAGCATGTTGGGACAGGGGGTTGGAAACACCATATATTTT; CDR3: CASSMLGQGVGNTIYF
size: few; D: -; J: TRBJ2-3; V: TRBV5-1; DNA: TGCGCCAGCAGCTTGAGGGGAACAGATACGCAGTATTTT; CDR3: CASSLRGTDTQYF
size: -; D: -; J: TRBJ1-1; V: TRBV2; DNA: TGTGCCAGCAGTGAGGCGACATACACTGAAGCTTTCTTT; CDR3: CASSEATYTEAFF
size: few; D: TRBD1; J: TRBJ1-2; V: TRBV10-2; DNA: TGCGCCAGCAGGAGGGACAGGGGTGGCGGCTACACCTTC; CDR3: CASRRDRGGGYTF
size: once; D: TRBD2; J: TRBJ2-2; V: TRBV5-1; DNA: TGCGCCAGCAGCTTCGTCCTAGCGGGGTTCACCGGGGAGCTGTTTTTT; CDR3: CASSFVLAGFTGELFF
size: many; D: TRBD1; J: TRBJ2-3; V: TRBV5-4; DNA: TGTGCCAGCAGACCTGCGCTGGACAGGGGAACAGATACGCAGTATTTT; CDR3: CASRPALDRGTDTQYF
size: many; D: -; J: TRBJ2-4; V: TRBV3-1/TRBV3-2; DNA: TGTGCCAGCAGCTCCCGGGAGCGGAAAAACATTCAGTACTTC; CDR3: CASSSRERKNIQYF
size: -; D: TRBD1; J: TRBJ2-7; V: TRBV7-7; DNA: TGTGCCAGCAGCATCGGACAGGGCTATGAGCAGTACTTC; CDR3: CASSIGQGYEQYF
size: -; D: TRBD1; J: TRBJ1-1; V: TRBV5-1; DNA: TGCGCCAGCAGCCAGGACAGGGGAGGCACTGAAGCTTTCTTT; CDR3: CASSQDRGGTEAFF
size: many; D: TRBD1; J: TRBJ1-2; V: TRBV6-5; DNA: TGTGCCAGCAGTTACTTGGGACAGATCTATGGCTACACCTTC; CDR3: CASSYLGQIYGYTF
size: few; D: -; J: TRBJ2-1; V: TRBV4-2; DNA: TGTGCCAGCAGCAGGACTCCCAGCTCCTACAATGAGCAGTTCTTC; CDR3: CASSRTPSSYNEQFF
size: -; D: TRBD2; J: TRBJ2-5; V: TRBV7-9; DNA: TGTGCCAGCAGCTACCCAGCGGGGGTCCAAGAGACCCAGTACTTC; CDR3: CASSYPAGVQETQYF
size: -; D: -; J: TRBJ1-2; V: TRBV20-1; DNA: TGCAGTGCTAGTCTTTATAGTGGCTACACCTTC; CDR3: CSASLYSGYTF
size: few; D: -; J: TRBJ2-4; V: TRBV21-1; DNA: TGTGCCAGCAGCAAACAGGGGGGCCTAGGAGCCAAAAACATTCAGTACTTC; CDR3: CASSKQGGLGAKNIQYF
size: -; D: -; J: TRBJ2-2; V: TRBV15; DNA: TGTGCCACCAGCAGGCACACGAACACCGGGGAGCTGTTTTTT; CDR3: CATSRHTNTGELFF
size: -; D: -; J: TRBJ1-2; V: TRBV2; DNA: TGTGCCAGCAGTGATCGAAGTTGGTACAGGACTAACTATGGCTACACCTTC; CDR3: CASSDRSWYRTNYGYTF
size: few; D: -; J: TRBJ1-2; V: TRBV18; DNA: TGTGCCAGCTCACCACGCCAGGGCACTGATGGCTACACCTTC; CDR3: CASSPRQGTDGYTF
size: -; D: TRBD2; J: TRBJ2-7; V: TRBV9; DNA: TGTGCCAGCGGGACTAGCGGGGGGGCAGAGCAGTACTTC; CDR3: CASGTSGGAEQYF
size: -; D: TRBD1; J: TRBJ1-1; V: TRBV11-2; DNA: TGTGCCAGCAGGGGTGAAAGGGACAGGGGATTCACTGAAGCTTTCTTT; CDR3: CASRGERDRGFTEAFF
size: -; D: TRBD2; J: TRBJ2-2; V: TRBV7-3; DNA: TGTGCCAGCAGCCCCCGGGGGGGGGTCCCTCCCGGGGAGCTGTTTTTT; CDR3: CASSPRGGVPPGELFF
size: -; D: -; J: TRBJ1-4; V: TRBV19; DNA: TGTGCCAGCCGTCAGGGCAGGGGTATAAGCTATGAAAAACTGTTTTTT; CDR3: CASRQGRGISYEKLFF
size: -; D: -; J: TRBJ1-1; V: TRBV3-1/TRBV3-2; DNA: TGTGCCAGCAGCCAAGGCGGCTCTGAAGCTTTCTTT; CDR3: CASSQGGSEAFF
size: many; D: -; J: TRBJ1-4; V: TRBV18; DNA: TGTGCCAGCTCACCTGGGCTAAATGAAAAACTGTTTTTT; CDR3: CASSPGLNEKLFF
size: -; D: -; J: TRBJ2-1; V: TRBV7-9; DNA: TGTGCCAGCAGCTCGAAAAGCGGGGACAACAATGAGCAGTTCTTC; CDR3: CASSSKSGDNNEQFF
size: -; D: TRBD1; J: TRBJ2-5; V: TRBV9; DNA: TGTGCCAGCAGCGCGGACAGACAGGGGACAGGAGAGACCCAGTACTTC; CDR3: CASSADRQGTGETQYF
size: -; D: -; J: TRBJ1-6; V: TRBV4-1; DNA: TGCGCCAGCAGCCAGCCAAAGTCTAAAGAAGCACCCCTCCACTTT; CDR3: CASSQPKSKEAPLHF
size: once; D: TRBD1; J: TRBJ2-6; V: TRBV7-8; DNA: TGTGCCAGCAGCTTAACACAGGGGGCTGGGGCCAACGTCCTGACTTTC; CDR3: CASSLTQGAGANVLTF
size: -; D: -; J: TRBJ2-2; V: TRBV28; DNA: TGTGCCAGCAGACAACAGGGGAGGAGCACCGGGGAGCTGTTTTTT; CDR3: CASRQQGRSTGELFF
size: -; D: TRBD1; J: TRBJ1-2; V: TRBV20-1; DNA: TGCAGTGCTAGTGCCATTACCCGGGACAGGGACTATGGCTACACCTTC; CDR3: CSASAITRDRDYGYTF
size: few; D: -; J: TRBJ2-3; V: TRBV2; DNA: TGTGCCAGCAGTGCACAGGGGGGGAGCACAGATACGCAGTATTTT; CDR3: CASSAQGGSTDTQYF
size: -; D: TRBD1; J: TRBJ1-3; V: TRBV30; DNA: TGTGCCTGGAGTACAAAAAGCAGACAGGGATCTGGAAACACCATATATTTT; CDR3: CAWSTKSRQGSGNTIYF
size: -; D: TRBD2; J: TRBJ2-3; V: TRBV24-1; DNA: TGTGCCACCAGTGATCTTGGGACTAGCACGGATACGCAGTATTTT; CDR3: CATSDLGTSTDTQYF
size: -; D: -; J: TRBJ1-5; V: TRBV7-2; DNA: TGTGCCAGCAGCCTCCGTGCTGGGGAGGGGTATCAGCCCCAGCATTTT; CDR3: CASSLRAGEGYQPQHF
size: -; D: -; J: TRBJ1-2; V: TRBV28; DNA: TGTGCCAGCAGTCAACAGGGACCTGGGGGCTACACCTTC; CDR3: CASSQQGPGGYTF
size: many; D: -; J: TRBJ1-5; V: TRBV30; DNA: TGTGCCTGGAGTCCTTGGTCGGGGGACTTGCTTATTCGAGTCGGCAATCAGCCCCAGCATTTT; CDR3: CAWSPWSGDLLIRVGNQPQHF